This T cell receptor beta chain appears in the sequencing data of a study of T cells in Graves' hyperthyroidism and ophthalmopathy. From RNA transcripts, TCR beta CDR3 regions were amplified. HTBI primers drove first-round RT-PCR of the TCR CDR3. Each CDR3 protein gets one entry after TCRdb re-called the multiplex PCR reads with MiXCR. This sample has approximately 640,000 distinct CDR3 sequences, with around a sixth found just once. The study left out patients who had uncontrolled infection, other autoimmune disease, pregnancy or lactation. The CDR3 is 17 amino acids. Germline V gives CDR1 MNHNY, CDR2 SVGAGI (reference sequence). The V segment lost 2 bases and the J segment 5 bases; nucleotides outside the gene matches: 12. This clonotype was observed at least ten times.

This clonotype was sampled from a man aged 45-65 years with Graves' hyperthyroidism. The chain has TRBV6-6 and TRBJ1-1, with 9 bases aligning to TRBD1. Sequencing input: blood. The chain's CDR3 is CASSYGGTGWDATEAFF. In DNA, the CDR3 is TGTGCCAGCAGTTACGGGGGGACAGGGTGGGATGCAACTGAAGCTTTCTTT.